Below, 8 T cell receptor beta chains from the same sample are listed, as sequenced in a study of CD8 T cells in Susac syndrome. With random hexamers, reverse transcription was performed on about 0.45 to 1 ug of RNA. TCRdb ran MiXCR on the immunoSEQ multiplex PCR reads and lists one entry per CDR3 protein. The sample lists under 90,000 distinct CDR3 sequences, more than 85% occurring once. The material sequenced was CD8+ T cells from PBMCs. The receptors stem from a human donor with Susac syndrome.

In DNA form, the CDR3 reads TGTGCCAGCAGCTGGCAGGGGAACTCCTACGAGCAGTACTTC. Translated: CASSWQGNSYEQYF. V is TRBV7-9 and J is TRBJ2-7; maybe TRBD1 (6 bases). CDR3 length equals 14 residues. Germline V CDR1 and CDR2: SEHNR, FQNEAQ (reference sequence). Trimming left V 4 bases short and J 0 bases short, with 10 bases between.

This sequence joins TRBV2 and TRBJ2-5; 7 bases are shared with TRBD1. The CDR3 is made up of 10 amino acids. The V and J ends lost 9 bases and 5 bases, in that order; junction bases with no gene match: 0. The germline V gene encodes CDR1 SNHLY and CDR2 FYNNEI. CDR3 nucleotide sequence: TGTGCCAGAGGGGGCGAGACCCAGTACTTC. It yields the protein CARGGETQYF.

V and J are TRBV4-2 and TRBJ2-2, with D possibly matching TRBD2 (7 bases). Trimming took off 3 bases at V and 7 bases at J, with 18 bases between the two ends. CDR3 size: 16 residues. CDR1 and CDR2 (germline): LGHNA, YNFKEQ. CDR3 in amino acids: CASSHSTGGGGGELFF. Written as DNA, the CDR3 is TGTGCCAGCAGCCATTCAACCGGAGGGGGGGGCGGGGAGCTGTTTTTT.

The rearrangement uses TRBV6-2 or TRBV6-3 and TRBJ2-1; 9 bases fit TRBD2. V lost 4 bases and J lost 1; bases outside the gene matches: 5. CDR1 and CDR2 from the germline V gene are MNHEY and SVGEGT. The length of the CDR3 is 16 residues. CDR3 DNA sequence: TGTGCCAGCAGTTTCAATAGCGGGAGATCCTACAATGAGCAGTTCTTC. Its translation: CASSFNSGRSYNEQFF.

The J gene is TRBJ2-1, the V gene TRBV20-1; D possibly corresponds to TRBD1 (5 bases). The CDR3 length is 15 residues. Trimming took off 6 bases at V and 3 bases at J, with 18 bases between the two ends. CDR1 DFQATT and CDR2 SNEGSKA come from the germline V gene (reference sequence). This CDR3 reads CSALTWGQVYNEQFF. As DNA, the CDR3 is TGCAGTGCCCTTACCTGGGGCCAAGTCTACAATGAGCAGTTCTTC.

The chain links TRBV6-5 to TRBJ2-1; no clear D. This CDR3 is built from 16 residues. Deletions cut 2 bases from V and 5 bases from J, with 16 bases between. Germline V gene sequence: CDR1 MNHEY, CDR2 SVGAGI. The CDR3 region has the DNA TGTGCCAGCAGTTACGGTGCCGTGTCAGCCAACAATGAGCAGTTCTTC. As protein: CASSYGAVSANNEQFF.

The CDR3 loop reads CSARVPETYEQYF. DNA of the CDR3: TGCAGTGCTAGAGTCCCAGAGACCTACGAGCAGTACTTC. V gene TRBV20-1 combines with J gene TRBJ2-7; no firm D call. The ends were cut back, 1 base at V and 2 bases at J, with 9 bases in the middle. Germline V lookup: CDR1 DFQATT, CDR2 SNEGSKA (reference sequence). CDR3 length: 13 residues.

This clonotype was detected only a few times. This chain uses TRBV7-6 with TRBJ1-2; the match to TRBD1 covers 9 bases. CDR3 length: 14 amino acids. The junction had 3 bases not matched to a gene; V was cut back by 5 bases and J by 2 bases. Per germline, CDR1 SGHVS and CDR2 FNYEAQ. The CDR3 coding sequence is TGTGCCAGCAGCCCCGGACAGGGGAACTATGGCTACACCTTC. Protein: CASSPGQGNYGYTF.